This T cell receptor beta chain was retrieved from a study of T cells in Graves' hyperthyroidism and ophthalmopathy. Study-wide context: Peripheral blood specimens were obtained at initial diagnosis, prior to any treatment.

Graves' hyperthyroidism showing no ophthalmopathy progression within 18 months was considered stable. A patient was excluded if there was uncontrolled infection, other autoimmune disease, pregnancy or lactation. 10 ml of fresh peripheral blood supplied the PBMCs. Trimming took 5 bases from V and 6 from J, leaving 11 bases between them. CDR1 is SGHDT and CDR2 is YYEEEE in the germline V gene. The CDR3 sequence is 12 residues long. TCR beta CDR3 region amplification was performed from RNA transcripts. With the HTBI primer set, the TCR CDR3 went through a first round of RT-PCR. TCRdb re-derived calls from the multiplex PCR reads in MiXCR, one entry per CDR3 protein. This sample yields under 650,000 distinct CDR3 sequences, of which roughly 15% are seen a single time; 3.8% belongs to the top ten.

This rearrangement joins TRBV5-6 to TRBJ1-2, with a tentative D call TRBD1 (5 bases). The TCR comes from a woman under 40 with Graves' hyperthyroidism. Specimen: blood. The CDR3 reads CASSPGTDGYTF. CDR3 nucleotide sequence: TGTGCCAGCAGTCCCGGGACGGATGGCTACACCTTC.